The T cell receptor (beta chain) described here comes from a study of vaccination and CD4 T cells after COVID-19. This clonotype was counted only a few times. Its cognate antigen is unknown. The treatment: roughly 10-day PBMC culture with coronavirus spike peptide pools or control peptides (ViraFEST assay). Per well, approximately 2.1 million PBMCs were cultured in the presence of about 10 IU/ml IL-2 and about 9.6 ug/ml peptide pools. Oncomine TCR Beta short-read sequencing was applied to DNA from cultured CD4+ T cells. Using its own MiXCR run on the PCR reads, TCRdb lists one record per CDR3 protein. The table has fewer than 20,000 distinct CDR3 sequences, more than 45% seen once. The ends were cut back, 0 bases at V and 2 bases at J, with 14 bases in the middle. The CDR3 length is 16 residues. Germline CDR1 is SGHTA and CDR2 is FQGNSA.

The receptor comes from a human donor who had recovered from COVID-19. The chain recombines TRBV7-2 with TRBJ2-7; D gene ambiguous. Material: CD4+ T cells from blood, cultured in vitro, obtained before SARS-CoV-2 vaccination. CDR3 sequence: CASSLARTALTYEQYF. In DNA, the CDR3 is TGTGCCAGCAGCTTAGCGCGTACCGCCCTGACCTACGAGCAGTACTTC.